Listed below are T cell receptor beta chains from one sample, sequenced in a study of chemoradiotherapy in HPV16-positive cancers. This table comes from immunoSEQ multiplex PCR, and its TCRdb copy is limited to in-frame clones, with some not included. Of roughly 23,000 clones listed, 70% to 90% are singletons. The sample here was blood, taken from a patient who underwent chemoradiotherapy. The receptors originated from a human donor with HPV-associated anogenital cancer. Both conserved end residues are part of each CDR3.

j_call | v_call | cdr3_aa
TRBJ1-5 | TRBV19 | CASQQGNSNQPQHF
TRBJ1-3 | TRBV5-1 | CASSPEGQSFSGNTIYF
TRBJ1-2 | TRBV25-1 | CASSENRGKGNYGYTF
TRBJ2-7 | TRBV4-1 | CASSQDQGYEQYF
TRBJ1-1 | TRBV7-2 | CASSLTVNTEAFF
TRBJ1-1 | TRBV30 | CAWSSPEYSLNTEAFF
TRBJ2-1 | TRBV7-3 | CASSSPVGGGARNEQFF
TRBJ2-2 | TRBV7-9 | CASSLNPNTGELFF
TRBJ1-2 | TRBV19 | CASSTGGSGPTNYGYTF
TRBJ2-5 | TRBV9 | CASSVGGQETQYF
TRBJ2-7 | TRBV19 | CASSRKSQSHEQYF
TRBJ1-1 | TRBV5-3 | CARSHPRPRLGEAFF
TRBJ1-2 | TRBV5-6 | CASSLLEGASPNYGYTF
TRBJ2-5 | TRBV5-1 | CASSLDASGRTQYF
TRBJ2-2 | TRBV5-5 | CASSVTPGLATGELFF
TRBJ1-1 | TRBV7-2 | CASSLIGINTEAFF
TRBJ2-1 | TRBV7-9 | CASSLEGGTYNEQFF
TRBJ2-2 | TRBV27 | CASRGAPFTGELFF
TRBJ2-3 | TRBV5-1 | CASSLSTAVGPDTQYF
TRBJ1-1 | TRBV11-2 | CASSPRSPGNTEAFF
TRBJ1-1 | TRBV7-9 | CASSSLSAANTEAFF
TRBJ1-2 | TRBV28 | CASRNTANYGYTF
TRBJ1-1 | TRBV5-4 | CASSFGTGGTWTEAFF
TRBJ1-6 | TRBV4-1 | CASSQGDRGAYNSPLHF
TRBJ2-5 | TRBV5-1 | CASSVQGPNPETQYF
TRBJ2-3 | TRBV13 | CATEWADTQYF
TRBJ1-6 | TRBV6-6 | CASRGQGNSPLHF
TRBJ1-5 | TRBV2 | CASSEGRLWSNQPQHF
TRBJ2-1 | TRBV7-9 | CASSYGVEQFF
TRBJ2-2 | TRBV11-2 | CASSFTGGPNTGELFF
TRBJ2-1 | TRBV30 | CAWKVRYEQFF
TRBJ2-1 | TRBV9 | CASSGASGSSYNEQFF
TRBJ2-2 | TRBV29-1 | CSVAQPGQNTGELFF
TRBJ1-6 | TRBV5-6 | CASRELDRDGSPLHF
TRBJ1-6 | TRBV27 | CASSLQGAVNSPLHF
TRBJ2-3 | TRBV7-2 | CASRLTSGEQDTQYF
TRBJ1-2 | TRBV5-4 | CASTRREGALGYTF
TRBJ1-6 | TRBV2 | CASTGTGDNSPLHF
TRBJ2-1 | TRBV2 | CASSYTSGGAPNEQFF
TRBJ1-2 | TRBV10-2 | CASSPRTGELDGYTF
TRBJ2-5 | TRBV29-1 | CSVEGQGDRETQYF
TRBJ1-2 | TRBV5-1 | CASSLSGQSSYGYTF
TRBJ1-2 | TRBV29-1 | CSVQGSQWGYTF
TRBJ2-1 | TRBV2 | CASSDSGGGFYNEQFF
TRBJ2-1 | TRBV4-2 | CASSLPGQGKGEQFF
TRBJ2-2 | TRBV9 | CASSVDVANTGELFF
TRBJ1-2 | TRBV19 | CASSADGRNYGYTF
TRBJ1-2 | TRBV5-1 | CASSPDRGRGYTF
TRBJ1-5 | TRBV5-5 | CASSLVGGDSNQPQHF
TRBJ1-1 | TRBV18 | CASSPLQGQGNTEAFF
TRBJ1-3 | TRBV30 | CAWSVLGGSGNTIYF
TRBJ2-7 | TRBV12-5 | CASGLGLGQYF
TRBJ2-1 | TRBV7-2 | CASSLEVSRVNEQFF
TRBJ1-4 | TRBV7-2 | CASSGKTGEKLFF